This TCR beta chain was observed in a study of CD8+ T cells in alopecia areata. Study-wide results and limits: Across lesional scalp, and particularly alopecia totalis/universalis, clonality surpassed that of normal scalp. Sharing of TCRs across patients appeared less clear than in mice, possibly for HLA-related reasons.

The CDR3 runs to 14 residues. The V gene's germline CDR1 is LNHNV and CDR2 YYDKDF (reference sequence). Comment on this clone: The antigen remains unidentified. The junction does not match germline at one end; this may be a read error.

cDNA prepared by RNA extraction and subsequent reverse transcription served as the template for sequencing. Profiled with immunoSEQ multiplex PCR; TCRdb holds only in-frame clones, not every one. The sample holds tens of thousands of clones, 50% to 75% seen once. This sequence was found in a human donor with alopecia areata. The sequencing here drew on CD8+ T cells sorted from blood, taken at week 0. J is TRBJ1-2 and V is TRBV15; 7 bases align to TRBD1. Written as DNA, the CDR3 is TGTGCCACCAGCAGAGATTTAACCCCGGGACAGACCCTTTTC. Its protein product is CATSRDLTPGQTLF.